Following are 19 T cell receptor beta chains from one sample sequenced in a study of blood T cell repertoires in COVID-19. Measured with immunoSEQ multiplex PCR; TCRdb has only the in-frame clones, and not every one. This table holds approximately 350,000 clones, approximately 88% found once. The sequencing input was peripheral blood. The receptors shown here come from a man aged 35-49 years with acute or convalescent COVID-19.

This chain uses TRBV27 with TRBJ2-1; the match to TRBD2 covers 12 bases. CDR3 length equals 17 residues. Germline V lookup: CDR1 MNHEY, CDR2 SMNVEV (reference sequence). J lost 7 bases, V lost 3 bases, and 10 bases had no gene match. The DNA of the CDR3 is TGTGCCAGCAGTTTTTTCCCGACTAGCGGGAGAAAAAATGAGCAGTTCTTC. Translating it yields CASSFFPTSGRKNEQFF.

The rearrangement joins TRBV28 to TRBJ1-2; a possible D gene is TRBD1 (6 bases). Germline V gene data show CDR1 as MDHEN and CDR2 as SYDVKM. V was clipped by 3 bases and J by 4 bases, with 9 bases between them. This CDR3 region has 13 residues. This CDR3 is CASSFQGSYGYTF. DNA of the CDR3: TGTGCCAGCAGTTTCCAGGGGAGCTATGGCTACACCTTC.

CDR3 residues: CASSYKENTEAFF. CDR3 bases: TGTGCCAGCAGCTATAAAGAGAACACTGAAGCTTTCTTT. This chain uses TRBV6-1 with TRBJ1-1; no clear D gene. The CDR3 is 13 amino acids. V lost 6 bases to trimming and J lost 1 base, with 9 bases between them. Germline CDR1 MNHNS, CDR2 SASEGT.

The rearrangement joins TRBV5-8 to TRBJ1-5; 11 bases are shared with TRBD1. CDR3 length: 19 residues. CDR1 SGHTS and CDR2 YDEGEE come from the germline V gene. The ends lost 0 bases at V and 6 bases at J; junction bases unmatched: 14. CDR3 in amino acids: CASSLDFGQGAPDPQPQHF. The CDR3 DNA sequence: TGTGCCAGCAGCTTGGATTTTGGACAGGGGGCTCCGGATCCTCAGCCCCAGCATTTT.

This chain joins TRBV19 and TRBJ1-3, with D possibly matching TRBD1 (5 bases). V lost 5 bases and J lost 0, with 14 bases in between. The CDR3 runs to 16 residues. CDR1 and CDR2 (germline): LNHDA, SQIVND (reference sequence). The CDR3 protein is CASSRARDSSGNTIYF. CDR3 nucleotides: TGTGCCAGTAGTCGAGCCAGAGACAGCTCTGGAAACACCATATATTTT.

CDR3 residues: CASHRVEGSEAFF. CDR3 bases: TGTGCCAGCCACAGGGTTGAGGGCTCTGAAGCTTTCTTT. The chain combines TRBV19 with TRBJ1-1; D is possibly TRBD1 (6 bases). V gave up 9 bases and J gave up 6 bases, with 17 bases separating them. The germline gives CDR1 LNHDA, CDR2 SQIVND (reference sequence). This CDR3 region has 13 residues.

V is TRBV2 and J is TRBJ2-3, with D possibly TRBD2 on 6 matching bases. The CDR3 sequence is 15 residues long. CDR1 is SNHLY and CDR2 is FYNNEI in the germline V gene. With 6 bases removed from V and 2 bases from J, the gap between germline ends came to 15 bases. In DNA, the CDR3 is TGTGCCAGCAGCCAGGGACTTCTGATCACAGATACGCAGTATTTT. The encoded protein is CASSQGLLITDTQYF. Based on the CDR3 plus reference TRBV2 and TRBJ2-3, the full variable domain is EPEVTQTPSHQVTQMGQEVILRCVPISNHLYFYWYRQILGQKVEFLVSFYNNEISEKSEIFDDQFSVERPDGSNFTLKIRSTKLEDSAMYFCASSQGLLITDTQYFGPGTRLTVL.

The rearrangement links TRBV2 to TRBJ1-6; D may be TRBD1 (5 bases). The CDR3 totals 17 residues. Germline CDR1 reads SNHLY; CDR2 reads FYNNEI. Trimming stripped 4 bases from V and 0 bases from J, with 13 bases between. DNA for the CDR3: TGTGCCAGCAGTGTACAGGAACCTAGCTCCTATAATTCACCCCTCCACTTT. The encoded protein is CASSVQEPSSYNSPLHF.

The chain recombines TRBV7-8 with TRBJ1-5; 9 nucleotides agree with TRBD1. Per the germline V gene, CDR1 is SGHVS and CDR2 is FQNEAQ. The junction had 11 bases not matched to a gene; V was cut back by 0 bases and J by 2 bases. CDR3 size: 19 residues. Here the CDR3 reads CASSLARYDRGKGNQPQHF. The CDR3 DNA reads TGTGCCAGCAGCTTAGCCCGTTATGACAGGGGGAAGGGCAATCAGCCCCAGCATTTT. Together with reference TRBV7-8 and TRBJ1-5, the CDR3 gives the full variable domain: GAGVSQSPRYKVAKRGQDVALRCDPISGHVSLFWYQQALGQGPEFLTYFQNEAQLDKSGLPSDRFFAERPEGSVSTLKIQRTQQEDSAVYLCASSLARYDRGKGNQPQHFGDGTRLSIL.

V gene TRBV2 combines with J gene TRBJ2-3; tentatively, D is TRBD2 (5 bases). Trimming removed 4 bases from V and 3 bases from J, with 11 bases in between. CDR1 SNHLY and CDR2 FYNNEI come from the germline V gene. The CDR3 sequence is 14 residues long. CDR3 loop: CASSVEIATDTQYF. DNA of the CDR3: TGTGCCAGCAGTGTGGAAATAGCGACAGATACGCAGTATTTT.

The chain recombines TRBV15 with TRBJ1-1, with D perhaps matching TRBD1 (6 bases). V was trimmed by 8 bases and J by 5 bases, leaving 15 bases between them. Germline CDR1 and CDR2: LNHNV and YYDKDF (reference sequence). This CDR3 spans 13 amino acids. The DNA for the CDR3 is TGTGCCACCGGGGGACAAAGGGGGACTGAAGCTTTCTTT. This gives the protein CATGGQRGTEAFF.

The chain employs TRBV28 and TRBJ2-3; 8 bases agree with TRBD2. CDR3 length: 15 residues. V lost 7 bases, J lost 3 bases, and 9 bases stayed unmatched. Germline values: CDR1 MDHEN, CDR2 SYDVKM. For the CDR3, the DNA is TGTGCCAGCACCAAGGTGGCTAGCGGGACAGATACGCAGTATTTT. It translates to CASTKVASGTDTQYF.

The genes are TRBV2 and TRBJ2-5, with 9 bases aligning to TRBD1. Germline V CDR1 and CDR2: SNHLY, FYNNEI. CDR3 length equals 13 residues. The V gene end was trimmed by 4 bases and the J gene end by 4 bases; junction bases not matched to a gene: 1. The CDR3 reads CASSVDRGETQYF. CDR3 sequence (DNA): TGTGCCAGCAGTGTGGACAGGGGAGAGACCCAGTACTTC.

This chain links TRBV7-8 with TRBJ2-1, with 8 bases matching TRBD1. The germline V gene has CDR1 SGHVS and CDR2 FQNEAQ. The CDR3 consists of 17 residues. Trimming took 0 bases from V and 5 from J; bases not matched to a gene: 9. Here the CDR3 reads CASSLAVGTGPNNEQFF. In DNA, the CDR3 is TGTGCCAGCAGCTTAGCGGTTGGGACAGGACCAAACAATGAGCAGTTCTTC.

This clone turned up a few times. This rearrangement joins TRBV18 to TRBJ1-5; D call uncertain. The germline CDR1 and CDR2 sequences are KGHSH and LQKENI. The CDR3 has 14 amino acids. The V and J ends lost 3 bases and 10 bases respectively, with 16 bases between them. CDR3 loop: CASSPDAAIVPQHF. The CDR3 DNA is TGTGCCAGCTCACCCGATGCGGCTATCGTACCCCAGCATTTT.

Only one count was recorded for this clone. This chain connects TRBV5-1 to TRBJ1-2, with no clear D. With 5 bases removed from V and 5 bases from J, the gap between germline ends came to 7 bases. The germline V gene has CDR1 SGHRS and CDR2 YFSETQ. CDR3 size: 11 residues. For the CDR3, the DNA is TGCGCCAGCAGTGAGGGTTATGGCTACACCTTC. Protein product: CASSEGYGYTF.

The chain joins TRBV14 to TRBJ1-2; TRBD1 agrees at 10 bases. V was clipped by 4 bases and J by 7 bases; unmatched bases: 9. This CDR3 is built from 15 residues. Per germline, CDR1 SGHDN and CDR2 FVKESK. The CDR3 DNA sequence: TGTGCCAGCAGCCCTCGACAGGGGGCCTTGGGTGGCTACACCTTC. Translated, it gives CASSPRQGALGGYTF.

The genes are TRBV15 and TRBJ2-3; weak D call: TRBD2 (5 bases). The CDR3 is 15 amino acids. CDR1 is LNHNV, CDR2 YYDKDF, per germline (reference sequence). Between the trimmed V and J ends, which lost 1 base and 1 base, there was a span of 9 bases. CDR3 protein: CATSRGGSGTDTQYF. DNA of the CDR3: TGTGCCACCAGCAGAGGAGGGTCCGGCACAGATACGCAGTATTTT.

The chain joins TRBV12-3 or TRBV12-4 to TRBJ2-3, with TRBD1 matching over 8 bases. Losses at the gene ends were 6 bases for V and 4 bases for J; bases not matched to a gene: 3. The CDR3 runs 13 residues. This CDR3 is CASRPDRADTQYF. In DNA, the CDR3 is TGTGCCAGCAGGCCGGACAGGGCAGATACGCAGTATTTT.